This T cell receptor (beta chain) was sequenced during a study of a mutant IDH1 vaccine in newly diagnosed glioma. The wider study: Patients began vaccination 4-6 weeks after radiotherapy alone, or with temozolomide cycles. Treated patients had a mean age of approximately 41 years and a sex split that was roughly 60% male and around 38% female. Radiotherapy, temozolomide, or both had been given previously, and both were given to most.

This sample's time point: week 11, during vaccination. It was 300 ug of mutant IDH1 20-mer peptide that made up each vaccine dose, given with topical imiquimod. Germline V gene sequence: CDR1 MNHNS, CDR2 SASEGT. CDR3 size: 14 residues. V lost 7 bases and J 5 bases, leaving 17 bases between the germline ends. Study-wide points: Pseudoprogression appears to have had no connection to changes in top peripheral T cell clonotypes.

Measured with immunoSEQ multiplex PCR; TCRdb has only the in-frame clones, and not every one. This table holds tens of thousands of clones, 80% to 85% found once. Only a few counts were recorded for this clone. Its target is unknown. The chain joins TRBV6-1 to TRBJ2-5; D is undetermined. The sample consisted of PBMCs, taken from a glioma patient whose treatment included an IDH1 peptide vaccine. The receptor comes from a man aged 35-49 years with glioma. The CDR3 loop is CASTEDPARETQYF. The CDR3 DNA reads TGTGCCAGCACCGAGGATCCCGCTCGGGAGACCCAGTACTTC.